This T cell receptor beta chain was captured by sequencing in a study of shared clonotypes between healthy human individuals. Study-wide background: CD4 naive and memory got three plates each, CD8 naive two, CD8 memory one.

About this clone: The antigen remains unidentified.

Clones were read by immunoSEQ multiplex PCR, and TCRdb kept only the in-frame ones, dropping some. The sample has 2 million to 2.5 million clones, 85% to 95% seen once. Study observations and caveats: The four-donor shared clonotypes exceeded non-shared clonotypes in generation probability, with non-shared ones scoring lower.

The CDR3 totals 14 residues. V was shortened by 5 bases and J by 0 bases, with 5 bases between the two germline ends. The germline V gene has CDR1 MDHEN and CDR2 SYDVKM. Negatively enriched CD4+ T cells were divided by CD45RA into naive and memory. The sequenced sample was naive CD4+ T cells from PBMCs. Subset here: CD45RA+ positively selected. J is TRBJ2-6 and V is TRBV28; D gene uncertain. This TCR derives from a man between 18 and 29 years old in good health. Some clones in this sample may be carry-over from other donors' samples. The CDR3 coding sequence is TGTGCCAGCAGTACAGTCTCTGGGGCCAACGTCCTGACTTTC. Translation: CASSTVSGANVLTF.